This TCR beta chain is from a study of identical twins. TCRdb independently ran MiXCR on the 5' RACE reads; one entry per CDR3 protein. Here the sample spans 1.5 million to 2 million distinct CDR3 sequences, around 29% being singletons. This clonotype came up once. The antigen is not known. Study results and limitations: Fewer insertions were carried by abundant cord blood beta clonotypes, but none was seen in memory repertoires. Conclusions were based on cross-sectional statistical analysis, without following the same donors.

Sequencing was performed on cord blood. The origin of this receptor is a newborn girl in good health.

Here the CDR3 DNA reads TGCAGCGTTGATCCTCTTATCACAGATACGCAGTATTTT. Protein sequence: CSVDPLITDTQYF. The chain links TRBV29-1 to TRBJ2-3, with D unclear. Trimming removed 3 bases from V and 2 bases from J, with 9 bases in between. CDR1 SQVTM and CDR2 ANQGSEA come from the germline V gene. The CDR3 loop spans 13 amino acids.